Shown below are 3 T cell receptor beta chains from a single sample sequenced in a study of blood T cell repertoires in COVID-19. Measured with immunoSEQ multiplex PCR; TCRdb has only the in-frame clones, and not every one. The sample has roughly 67,000 clones; roughly 80% are singletons. Specimen: peripheral blood. The receptors originated from a man between 45 and 60 years old with active COVID-19.

The CDR3 sequence: CASSIESSYEQYF. Written as DNA, the CDR3 is TGTGCCAGTAGTATAGAGAGCTCCTACGAGCAGTACTTC. The chain uses TRBV19 and TRBJ2-7; D is uncertain. This CDR3 region has 13 residues. Germline values: CDR1 LNHDA, CDR2 SQIVND (reference sequence). V dropped 0 bases and J dropped 0 bases, with 3 bases sitting between them. The full variable domain, rest sourced from reference TRBV19 and TRBJ2-7, is DGGITQSPKYLFRKEGQNVTLSCEQNLNHDAMYWYRQDPGQGLRLIYYSQIVNDFQKGDIAEGYSVSREKKESFPLTVTSAQKNPTAFYLCASSIESSYEQYFGPGTRLTVT.

The chain employs TRBV5-1 and TRBJ2-1; 7 bases match TRBD2. The CDR3 is 12 residues long. Trimming removed 7 bases from V and 2 bases from J; junction bases left unmatched: 0. Germline lookup yields CDR1 SGHRS and CDR2 YFSETQ. The DNA for the CDR3 is TGCGCCAGCGCGGGGGCCTACAATGAGCAGTTCTTC. Translating gives CASAGAYNEQFF. The whole variable domain, remainder taken from reference TRBV5-1 and TRBJ2-1, is KAGVTQTPRYLIKTRGQQVTLSCSPISGHRSVSWYQQTPGQGLQFLFEYFSETQRNKGNFPGRFSGRQFSNSRSEMNVSTLELGDSALYLCASAGAYNEQFFGPGTRLTVL.

This clone was found once. The rearrangement links TRBV18 to TRBJ2-5; TRBD2 aligns across 10 bases. CDR1 is KGHSH, CDR2 LQKENI, per germline. This CDR3 contains 15 residues. J lost 2 bases, V lost 3 bases, and 3 bases had no gene match. The CDR3 DNA sequence: TGTGCCAGCTCACCTAGCGGGGGGTCACAAGAGACCCAGTACTTC. Its translation is CASSPSGGSQETQYF.